What follows is one TCR beta chain and its context. These data are taken from a study of radiation and T cells in renal cell carcinoma. Time point defined: baseline pretreatment blood. Treatment denoted: 15 Gy SBRT to primary tumor, nephrectomy 4 weeks later. Radiation-treated patients gave blood at baseline, week 2 and week 4. Sequenced by immunoSEQ multiplex PCR; TCRdb stores in-frame clones only, minus some. The table lists 85,000 to 100,000 clones, around nine tenths of them singletons. Trimming shortened V by 5 bases and J by 7 bases, and 12 bases separated the two germline ends. This CDR3 has 13 amino acids. The germline CDR1 and CDR2 sequences are SGHTA and FQGNSA.

The chain recombines TRBV7-2 with TRBJ1-5, with D perhaps TRBD1 (5 bases). This clonotype originated in a man aged 45 to 65 with renal cell carcinoma. Sequenced material: blood, taken from a patient whose treatment included radiotherapy and nephrectomy. DNA of the CDR3: TGTGCCAGCAGCGCGTGGGGGAACCAGCCCCAGCATTTT. Its translation: CASSAWGNQPQHF.